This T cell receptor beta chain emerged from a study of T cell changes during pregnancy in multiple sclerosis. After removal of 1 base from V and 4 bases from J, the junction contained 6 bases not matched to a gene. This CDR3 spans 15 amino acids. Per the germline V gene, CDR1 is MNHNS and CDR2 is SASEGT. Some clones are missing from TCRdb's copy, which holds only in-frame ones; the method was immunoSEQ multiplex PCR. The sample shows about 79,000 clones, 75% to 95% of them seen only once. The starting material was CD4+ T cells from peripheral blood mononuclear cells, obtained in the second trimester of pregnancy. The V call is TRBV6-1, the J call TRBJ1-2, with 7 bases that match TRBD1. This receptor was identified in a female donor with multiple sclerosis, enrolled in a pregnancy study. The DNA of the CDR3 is TGTGCCAGCAGTGAAGGCGGGGGGACAGTCTATGGCTACACCTTC. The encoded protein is CASSEGGGTVYGYTF.